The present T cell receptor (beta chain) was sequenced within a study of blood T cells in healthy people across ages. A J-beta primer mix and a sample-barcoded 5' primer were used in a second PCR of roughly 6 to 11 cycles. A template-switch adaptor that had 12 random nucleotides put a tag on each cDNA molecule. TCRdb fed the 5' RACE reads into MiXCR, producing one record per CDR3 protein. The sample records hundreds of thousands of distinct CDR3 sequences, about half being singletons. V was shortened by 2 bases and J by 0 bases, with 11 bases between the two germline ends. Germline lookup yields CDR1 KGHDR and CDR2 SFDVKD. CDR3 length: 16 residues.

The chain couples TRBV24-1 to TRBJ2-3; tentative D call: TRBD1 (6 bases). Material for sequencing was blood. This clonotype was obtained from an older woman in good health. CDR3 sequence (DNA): TGTGCCACCAGTGATTCCGCCAGGGGTAGCACAGATACGCAGTATTTT. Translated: CATSDSARGSTDTQYF.